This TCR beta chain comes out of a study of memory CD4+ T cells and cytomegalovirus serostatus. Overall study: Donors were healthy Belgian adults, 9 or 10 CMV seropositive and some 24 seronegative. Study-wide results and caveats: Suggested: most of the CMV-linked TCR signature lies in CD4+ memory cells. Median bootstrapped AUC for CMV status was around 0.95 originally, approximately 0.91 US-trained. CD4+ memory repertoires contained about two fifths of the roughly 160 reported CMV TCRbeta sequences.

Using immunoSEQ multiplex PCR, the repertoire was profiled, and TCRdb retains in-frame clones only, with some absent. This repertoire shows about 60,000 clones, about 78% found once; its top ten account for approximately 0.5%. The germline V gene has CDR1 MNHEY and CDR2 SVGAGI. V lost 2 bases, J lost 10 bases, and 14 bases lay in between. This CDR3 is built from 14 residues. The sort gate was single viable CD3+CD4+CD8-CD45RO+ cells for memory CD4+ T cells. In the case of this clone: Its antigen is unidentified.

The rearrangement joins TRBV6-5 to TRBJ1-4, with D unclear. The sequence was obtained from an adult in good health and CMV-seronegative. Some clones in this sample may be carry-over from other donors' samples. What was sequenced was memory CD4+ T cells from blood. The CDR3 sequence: CASSYTTDRRKLFF. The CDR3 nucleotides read TGTGCCAGCAGTTACACGACGGACCGGAGAAAACTGTTTTTT.